Listed below are T cell receptor beta chains from one sample, sequenced in a study of cytomegalovirus exposure and HLA in healthy donors. Assay: immunoSEQ multiplex PCR; the TCRdb copy retains only in-frame clones and omits some. The sample carries 100,000 to 150,000 clones, approximately 80% recorded once. The specimen was PBMCs. The receptors were sampled from a male donor in good health and CMV-seropositive. The CDR3 runs from the conserved cysteine through the conserved F or W. D genes are given only for firm matches. Expanded clones are given a class, and other clones once, few, many or no size at all.

>TRBV2|TRBJ2-6|.|few
TGTGCCAGCAGAGAAGGTAGTCTCTCTGGGGCCAACGGCCTGACTTTC
CASREGSLSGANGLTF
>TRBV11-2|TRBJ2-1|TRBD2|.
TGTGCCAGCAGGTCTAGCGGCTCCTACAATGAGCAGTTCTTC
CASRSSGSYNEQFF
>TRBV6-4|TRBJ1-5|.|.
TGTGCCAGCAGTGACTGGGAGTTGGGGCCCCAGCATTTT
CASSDWELGPQHF
>TRBV6-1|TRBJ1-2|TRBD1|.
TGTGCCAGCGTAGGGGGCGTTTACTCCTATGGCTACACCTTC
CASVGGVYSYGYTF
>TRBV6-6|TRBJ2-7|TRBD1|once
TGTGCCAGCAGTTACGGAAGCCCGACAGGGCCCTACGAGCAGTACTTC
CASSYGSPTGPYEQYF
>TRBV27|TRBJ2-7|TRBD2|.
TGTGCCAGCAGTTCCTCAGCGGGAGAGGAGAACTACGAGCAGTACTTC
CASSSSAGEENYEQYF
>TRBV10-2|TRBJ2-5|TRBD1|few
TGCGCCAGCAGCCCAGGGGGCCGAGAGACCCAGTACTTC
CASSPGGRETQYF
>TRBV18|TRBJ2-2|.|.
TGTGCCAGCTCACCATTGCAGGGGAGCGACACCGGGGAGCTGTTTTTT
CASSPLQGSDTGELFF
>TRBV2|TRBJ1-1|.|.
TGTGCCAGCAGTGATCAGGCAAGTCGCACTGAAGCTTTCTTT
CASSDQASRTEAFF
>TRBV11-2|TRBJ1-2|.|.
TGTGCCAGCAGCTTAGAGGCCAAAAACTATGGCTACACCTTC
CASSLEAKNYGYTF
>TRBV28|TRBJ2-7|TRBD2|.
TGTGCCAGCAGTTCCGGACTAGCGGGAGCGTCCGAGCAGTACTTC
CASSSGLAGASEQYF
>TRBV28|TRBJ2-7|TRBD1|.
TGTGCCAGCAGTTTATTTAGGGACAGGGGCTACGAGCAGTACTTC
CASSLFRDRGYEQYF
>TRBV4-1|TRBJ2-3|TRBD2|.
TGCGCCAGCAGCCCACGGACTAGCGGGAGGGTAGATACGCAGTATTTT
CASSPRTSGRVDTQYF
>TRBV7-9|TRBJ1-2|TRBD1|.
TGTGCCAGCAGCTCCACAGGGGGCGCTGACTATGGCTACACCTTC
CASSSTGGADYGYTF
>TRBV5-4|TRBJ2-1|.|.
TGTGCCAGCAGTTCGACAGGTTCCAATGAGCAGTTCTTC
CASSSTGSNEQFF
>TRBV7-3|TRBJ2-7|TRBD2|.
TGTGCCAGCAGCTTAAGAGGGCCTAGCGGAACTTACGAGCAGTACTTC
CASSLRGPSGTYEQYF
>TRBV5-1|TRBJ1-2|.|.
TGCGCCAGCAGTTCGGGAGGGGAAGAGGGTTATGGCTACACCTTC
CASSSGGEEGYGYTF
>TRBV9|TRBJ2-3|.|.
TGTGCCAGCAGCGTAGAGGCAGGGAACTTGGCAGATACGCAGTATTTT
CASSVEAGNLADTQYF
>TRBV14|TRBJ1-1|TRBD1|.
TGTGCCAGCAGCCAATTACAGGGGGCCGCCACTGAAGCTTTCTTT
CASSQLQGAATEAFF
>TRBV2|TRBJ1-5|.|.
TGTGCCAGCAGCCCGGACTGGAATCAGCCCCAGCATTTT
CASSPDWNQPQHF
>TRBV7-2|TRBJ1-4|.|.
TGTGCCAGCAGCTCCTCTCGATCACGAGGACTGTTTTTT
CASSSSRSRGLFF
>TRBV7-6|TRBJ1-1|.|.
TGTGCCAGCAGCTTGGCGGGAAACACTGAAGCTTTCTTT
CASSLAGNTEAFF
>TRBV30|TRBJ1-3|.|.
TGTGCCTGGAGTGTACCCTGGGGCGGAAACACCATATATTTT
CAWSVPWGGNTIYF
>TRBV27|TRBJ2-3|.|once
TGTGCCAGCAGATCGCCGGGACTCGAAGATACGCAGTATTTT
CASRSPGLEDTQYF
>TRBV28|TRBJ2-2|.|.
TGTGCCAGCACCCCCGTGGCCGCCGGGGTGGTGTTTTTT
CASTPVAAGVVFF
>TRBV30|TRBJ2-2|.|.
TGTGCCTGGAGGGGGGGAGTGTCCACCGGGGAGCTGTTTTTT
CAWRGGVSTGELFF
>TRBV19|TRBJ1-5|TRBD1|.
TGTGCCAGTTGTACAGGGGACCAGCCCCAGCATTTT
CASCTGDQPQHF
>TRBV28|TRBJ2-3|.|.
TGTGCCAGCAGTTCCGTCGGGAGCCAAACAGATACGCAGTATTTT
CASSSVGSQTDTQYF
>TRBV9|TRBJ1-1|TRBD1|few
TGTGCCAGTTCGGAGCGAACAGGGGGCGCGGTCACTGAAGCTTTCTTT
CASSERTGGAVTEAFF
>TRBV2|TRBJ1-5|.|.
TGTGCCAGCAGTGCACAGGTTAGCAATCAGCCCCAGCATTTT
CASSAQVSNQPQHF
>TRBV28|TRBJ1-2|.|.
TGTGCCAGCAGTGAGGGGGAAGATGGCTACACCTTC
CASSEGEDGYTF
>TRBV27|TRBJ2-5|.|.
TGTGCCAGCAGTTTATTACATGGAGAGACCCAGTACTTC
CASSLLHGETQYF
>TRBV30|TRBJ1-2|.|.
TGTGCCTGGAGTGTTGGGGAGGCCTATGGCTACACCTTC
CAWSVGEAYGYTF
>TRBV6-5|TRBJ2-3|TRBD2|.
TGTGCCAGCAGTTCCGGACTAGAACGGACAGATACGCAGTATTTT
CASSSGLERTDTQYF
>TRBV5-1|TRBJ2-2|TRBD2|.
TGCGCCAGCAGCCCCCCAGGACTAGCTCGAACCGGGGAGCTGTTTTTT
CASSPPGLARTGELFF
>TRBV7-9|TRBJ2-1|.|.
TGTGCCAGCAGCGACCGGGACTCCAGAACCTACAATGAGCAGTTCTTC
CASSDRDSRTYNEQFF
>TRBV7-7|TRBJ2-2|.|.
TGTGCCAGCAGCTTAAAGTTGGACTATAGCGCCGGGGAGCTGTTTTTT
CASSLKLDYSAGELFF
>TRBV5-1|TRBJ2-2|TRBD2|.
TGCGCCAGCAGAATAGACGGGGGGGCATCTGGGGAGCTGTTTTTT
CASRIDGGASGELFF
>TRBV25-1|TRBJ1-1|.|.
TGTGCCAGCAGTGGTCTTTCCACTGAAGCTTTCTTT
CASSGLSTEAFF
>TRBV19|TRBJ2-7|.|.
TGTGCCAGTAGTATACAACCTAGCTCCTACGAGCAGTACTTC
CASSIQPSSYEQYF
>TRBV25-1|TRBJ2-6|.|.
TGTGCCAGCGGACGATCTGGGGCCAACGGCCTGACTTTC
CASGRSGANGLTF
>TRBV18|TRBJ2-7|.|.
TGTGCCAGCTCACCATGGCGGGACGACGAGCAGTACTTC
CASSPWRDDEQYF
>TRBV30|TRBJ1-1|.|.
TGTGCCTGGAGTACGCAGGTGAAGAACACTGAAGCTTTCTTT
CAWSTQVKNTEAFF